This TCR beta chain was sequenced during a study of a mutant IDH1 vaccine in newly diagnosed glioma. The method was immunoSEQ multiplex PCR; TCRdb's version includes in-frame clones alone and lacks a portion of them. The data contain approximately 60,000 clones, around 82% of them singletons. The length of the CDR3 is 14 residues. CDR1 SGHRS and CDR2 YFSETQ come from the germline V gene. Unmatched junction bases numbered 4, after V lost 2 bases and J lost 6 bases. As for this clone: Antigen unknown.

The time point is: week 5, during vaccination. Doses of 300 ug of mutant IDH1 20-mer peptide were given with topical imiquimod. The chain links TRBV5-1 to TRBJ2-3; TRBD2 matches at 9 bases. The TCR comes from a woman aged 18-29 years with glioma. Some clones in this sample may be carry-over from other donors' samples. Sample: PBMCs, taken from a glioma patient whose treatment included an IDH1 peptide vaccine. The CDR3 sequence is CASSLETSGDTQYF. In DNA form, the CDR3 reads TGCGCCAGCAGCTTAGAAACTAGCGGGGATACGCAGTATTTT.